Reported below is one TCR beta chain. Its antigen remains unknown. These data come from a study of cytomegalovirus exposure and HLA in healthy donors. Study conclusions and caveats: Researchers left out some V segments, among them TRBV6-2 and TRBV6-3, as indistinguishable. Trimming of TCR beta V- and J-genes showed a link, identified in a later analysis, to a missense DCLRE1C variant.

Trimming took off 4 bases at V and 4 bases at J, with 10 bases between the two ends. Germline CDR1 is SGDLS and CDR2 is YYNGEE. The CDR3 has 13 amino acids. PCR primers comprised 60 Vbeta and 13 Jbeta primers. Clones were sequenced by immunoSEQ multiplex PCR, and TCRdb holds only the in-frame ones, with some missing. Among roughly 120,000 clones, about 80% were seen once, and the ten largest hold about 3.3%. V usage is TRBV9 and J usage is TRBJ2-3, with D unclear. This TCR was recovered from a male donor in good health and CMV-seronegative. Sequenced input: PBMCs. The CDR3 DNA reads TGTGCCAGCAGCCTCTTTTTGTCAGATACGCAGTATTTT. It codes for CASSLFLSDTQYF.